Presented here are 18 T cell receptor beta chains from one specimen sequenced in a study of blood T cell repertoires in COVID-19 (TCRdb year 2020). The receptor library was made with the immunoSEQ multiplex PCR assay. TCRdb re-hosts the immuneACCESS table, in-frame sequences only. Its copies lack some clones; in the studies checked, an unresolved V gene accounts for under half of them, and the cause for the rest is not known. The sample profile shows roughly 250,000 clones; around 87% of them were found once. Of the sample, less than 3% falls within the top ten clones. Sequencing was done on a sample of peripheral blood. The receptors were sampled from a woman between 45 and 65 years old with acute or convalescent COVID-19.

The chain links TRBV5-1 to TRBJ1-1, with unresolved D. The CDR3 is 14 residues long. Germline CDR1 is SGHRS and CDR2 is YFSETQ. V gave up 1 base and J gave up 1 base, with 8 bases separating them. CDR3: CASSLLNTNTEAFF. The CDR3 bases are TGCGCCAGCAGCTTGTTAAACACGAACACTGAAGCTTTCTTT.

The V call is TRBV28, the J call TRBJ1-5; 11 positions match TRBD1. The CDR3 is 16 amino acids. Germline V lookup: CDR1 MDHEN, CDR2 SYDVKM. Germline trimming cut 5 bases from V and 9 bases from J; bases unmatched to any gene: 12. The CDR3 nucleotides read TGTGCCAGCAGTATAGGGACAGGGGGGGATTTAGGGCCCCAGCATTTT. Its protein is CASSIGTGGDLGPQHF. Using reference TRBV28 and TRBJ1-5 for the parts outside the CDR3, the full variable domain is DVKVTQSSRYLVKRTGEKVFLECVQDMDHENMFWYRQDPGLGLRLIYFSYDVKMKEKGDIPEGYSVSREKKERFSLILESASTNQTSMYLCASSIGTGGDLGPQHFGDGTRLSIL.

The chain joins TRBV7-2 to TRBJ2-5, with 10 bases fitting TRBD2. Germline-derived CDR1 and CDR2 are SGHTA and FQGNSA. The V segment lost 6 bases and the J segment 4 bases; nucleotides outside the gene matches: 11. There are 16 residues in the CDR3. The CDR3 sequence: CASRRGGSGRRETQYF. The CDR3 DNA is TGTGCCAGCAGAAGGGGAGGTAGCGGGAGGAGAGAGACCCAGTACTTC.

This sequence joins TRBV2 and TRBJ1-1; 9 bases are a match to TRBD1. The CDR3 consists of 19 residues. In germline, CDR1 is SNHLY, CDR2 FYNNEI. Trimming removed 6 bases from V and 0 bases from J; junction bases left unmatched: 17. CDR3 region: CASRPTLADRGRVNTEAFF. CDR3 nucleotides: TGTGCCAGCAGGCCCACCTTGGCGGACAGGGGAAGAGTGAACACTGAAGCTTTCTTT.

The J gene is TRBJ1-1, the V gene TRBV5-4; possible D gene TRBD1, 5 bases. This CDR3 comprises 16 residues. Trimming pared 0 bases from V and 1 base from J, leaving 13 bases between. The germline CDR1 and CDR2 sequences are SGHNT and YYREEE (reference sequence). The CDR3 sequence: CASSLGDWGRNTEAFF. Here the CDR3 DNA reads TGTGCCAGCAGCTTGGGTGACTGGGGCCGGAACACTGAAGCTTTCTTT.

The gene calls are TRBV21-1 and TRBJ2-7; TRBD2 is the table's D call, not checked against the DNA. TRBV21-1 is a known pseudogene. CDR3 size: 16 residues. CDR3 in DNA: TGTGCCAGCAGCAGGAGGGAGCGACTAGCGGCCTACGAGCAGTACTTC. It specifies CASSRRERLAAYEQYF.

The V and J genes are TRBV9 and TRBJ2-3; TRBD2 agrees at 7 bases. In germline, CDR1 is SGDLS, CDR2 YYNGEE. There are 16 residues in the CDR3. V was clipped by 0 bases and J by 2 bases; unmatched bases: 6. CDR3 DNA sequence: TGTGCCAGCAGCGTAGGGAGACTAGCCAACACAGATACGCAGTATTTT. This codes for CASSVGRLANTDTQYF.

This clone was found once. J is TRBJ2-1 and V is TRBV4-1, with 10 positions matching TRBD2. The CDR3 covers 15 residues. The germline gives CDR1 MGHRA, CDR2 YSYEKL. With V trimmed by 0 bases and J by 10 bases, 6 bases remained unmatched. The CDR3 DNA sequence: TGCGCCAGCAGCCAAGATCCTAGCGGGAGAGGGGAGCAGTTCTTC. It yields the protein CASSQDPSGRGEQFF.

The rearrangement joins TRBV6-2 or TRBV6-3 to TRBJ1-4; D is undetermined. Germline CDR1 MNHEY, CDR2 SVGEGT. The V end lost 0 bases, the J end lost 6 bases, and 8 bases lay between the germline ends. This CDR3 comprises 14 residues. The CDR3 DNA is TGTGCCAGCAGTTACTCAAGTTCGGATGAAAAACTGTTTTTT. Its protein product is CASSYSSSDEKLFF.

V usage is TRBV9 and J usage is TRBJ2-7, with 10 bases aligning to TRBD1. The junction had 10 bases not matched to a gene; V was cut back by 4 bases and J by 6 bases. The CDR3 is 15 residues long. Germline CDR1 reads SGDLS; CDR2 reads YYNGEE. The CDR3 coding sequence is TGTGCCAGCAGCATAGCAACCGGGACAGGGGCCGAGCAGTACTTC. This translates into CASSIATGTGAEQYF.

This clone appeared once. The chain carries TRBV7-2 and TRBJ2-1; D is unclear. Germline assignment: CDR1 SGHTA and CDR2 FQGNSA. V was shortened by 1 base and J by 7 bases, with 8 bases between the two germline ends. CDR3 size: 13 residues. The CDR3 sequence is CASSLGGRNEQFF. Written as DNA, the CDR3 is TGTGCCAGCAGCTTAGGCGGAAGAAATGAGCAGTTCTTC.

V gene TRBV3-1 (or the pseudogene TRBV3-2) combines with J gene TRBJ1-2; 9 bases map to TRBD1. The CDR3 runs to 17 residues. Germline V gene lookup returns CDR1 LGHDT and CDR2 YNNKEL (reference sequence). After removal of 1 base from V and 2 bases from J, the junction contained 8 bases not matched to a gene. In nucleotides, the CDR3 is TGTGCCAGCAGCCAAGGAGGAATACAGGGGGCGAACTATGGCTACACCTTC. This codes for CASSQGGIQGANYGYTF.

The rearrangement joins TRBV18 to TRBJ2-1; D remains unclear. Germline assignment: CDR1 KGHSH and CDR2 LQKENI. V was clipped by 3 bases and J by 14 bases, with 11 bases between them. The CDR3 consists of 11 residues. The CDR3 region has the DNA TGTGCCAGCTCACCCGGAGAGTTGAAGTTCTTC. Its translation: CASSPGELKFF.

This clone was observed a single time. The rearrangement links TRBV7-9 to TRBJ1-5, with 8 bases lining up with TRBD1. The CDR3 totals 13 residues. Unmatched junction bases numbered 4, after V lost 5 bases and J lost 7 bases. Germline V CDR1 and CDR2: SEHNR, FQNEAQ (reference sequence). Here the CDR3 reads CASSPRDRQPQHF. The CDR3 DNA is TGTGCCAGCAGCCCGAGGGACAGGCAGCCCCAGCATTTT.

This clone is a singleton in its sample. V is TRBV7-9 and J is TRBJ2-3; 10 nucleotides match TRBD2. The length of the CDR3 is 14 residues. Germline values: CDR1 SEHNR, CDR2 FQNEAQ (reference sequence). V was pared by 2 bases and J by 7 bases, with 3 bases of the junction left unmatched. The CDR3 DNA sequence: TGTGCCAGCAGCTTAACTAGCGGGGCAAATACGCAGTATTTT. This gives the protein CASSLTSGANTQYF.

The rearrangement links TRBV6-5 to TRBJ1-1; no clear D. This CDR3 is 12 amino acids long. V lost 2 bases and J 6 bases, leaving 7 bases between the germline ends. The germline V gene has CDR1 MNHEY and CDR2 SVGAGI. Here the CDR3 reads CASSYGGAEAFF. DNA of the CDR3: TGTGCCAGCAGTTACGGCGGGGCTGAAGCTTTCTTT.

V is TRBV29-1 and J is TRBJ2-5; 8 bases map to TRBD2. The CDR3 has 15 residues. The germline V gene encodes CDR1 SQVTM and CDR2 ANQGSEA. The V segment lost 4 bases and the J segment 1 base; nucleotides outside the gene matches: 8. The CDR3 bases are TGCAGCGTTGGTTCGGGGGGGAGGCTCCAAGAGACCCAGTACTTC. It codes for CSVGSGGRLQETQYF. Full variable domain (missing parts from reference TRBV29-1 and TRBJ2-5): SAVISQKPSRDICQRGTSLTIQCQVDSQVTMMFWYRQQPGQSLTLIATANQGSEATYESGFVIDKFPISRPNLTFSTLTVSNMSPEDSSIYLCSVGSGGRLQETQYFGPGTRLLVL.

This rearrangement joins TRBV28 to TRBJ1-2; D might be TRBD1 (6 bases). Per germline, CDR1 MDHEN and CDR2 SYDVKM. V was trimmed by 6 bases and J by 4 bases, leaving 18 bases between them. This CDR3 spans 15 amino acids. CDR3 protein: CASRDRGGASYGYTF. CDR3 in DNA: TGTGCCAGCAGGGATAGGGGGGGCGCGAGCTATGGCTACACCTTC.